A selection of T cell receptor beta chains follows, all from one sample in a study of PD-L1 blockade in urothelial cancer. Sequencing was performed with immunoSEQ multiplex PCR; in TCRdb, only in-frame clones are kept and a portion is missing. Among just under 40,000 clones listed, roughly nine tenths were seen once. The sample was PBMCs, taken around atezolizumab (anti-PD-L1) treatment. The receptors derive from a woman between 55 and 75 years old with urothelial cancer. The CDR3 runs from the conserved cysteine through the conserved F or W. Each record gives: D gene, V gene, J gene, CDR3 protein. A D gene is named only where the DNA matches it firmly.

>TRBD1|TRBV9|TRBJ2-7
CASSVVPGGYEQYF
>TRBD1|TRBV5-1|TRBJ1-6
CASSLVGGDSPLHF
>-|TRBV5-1|TRBJ1-2
CASSYDISYGYTF
>TRBD1|TRBV2|TRBJ2-3
CASSLGTGGTDTQYF
>-|TRBV30|TRBJ1-1
CAWELWREEAFF
>TRBD2|TRBV11-2|TRBJ2-1
CASRLLRGRKGNEQFF
>TRBD1|TRBV19|TRBJ2-7
CASKGTGTYEQYF
>-|TRBV6-6|TRBJ1-2
CASSLIADYGYTF
>TRBD1|TRBV6-5|TRBJ2-2
CASRIGQGDTGELFF
>TRBD2|TRBV18|TRBJ2-1
CASSPIGGSNEQFF
>TRBD1|TRBV28|TRBJ2-2
CAHSRGRGIGTGELFF
>TRBD1|TRBV5-4|TRBJ1-3
CASSLDGTGYSGNTIYF
>TRBD2|TRBV6-1|TRBJ2-3
CASSDQAGGPTDTQYF
>TRBD1|TRBV5-4|TRBJ2-5
CASRNDRVSETQYF
>-|TRBV28|TRBJ1-5
CASGGLSLNQPQHF
>-|TRBV2|TRBJ1-1
CASSEGRVTLRSTEAFF
>-|TRBV15|TRBJ2-1
CATSRDRGAAYNEQFF
>-|TRBV2|TRBJ2-7
CASRLVRNSYEQYF
>-|TRBV9|TRBJ2-7
CASSVGGERVAREQYF
>-|TRBV28|TRBJ1-4
CASSWNAGTGDKKLFF
>-|TRBV7-6|TRBJ1-1
CASSLAVGPDTEAFF
>-|TRBV28|TRBJ2-5
CASTPSAERTQYF
>TRBD1|TRBV25-1|TRBJ2-3
CATSTDRNTDTQYF
>-|TRBV11-2|TRBJ2-7
CASSLATGGIRRSGYEQYF
>-|TRBV6-6|TRBJ2-1
CASDVGGNEQFF
>-|TRBV5-1|TRBJ2-6
CASSFQPRVSGANVLTF
>TRBD2|TRBV4-1|TRBJ2-2
CASRGLAGPTGELFF
>TRBD1|TRBV5-6|TRBJ2-5
CASSLQGVSETQYF
>TRBD1|TRBV6-1|TRBJ2-7
CASSEGTGSVYEQYF